This T cell receptor (beta chain) is from a study of neurological immune-mediated disorders. In its sample, this clonotype was seen many times. Its cognate antigen is unknown. TCRdb re-called the 5' RACE reads with MiXCR, one entry per CDR3 protein. The sample records some 61,000 distinct CDR3 sequences, 3.9% being singletons. CDR1 SGHTA and CDR2 FQGNSA come from the germline V gene. The CDR3 runs 14 residues. The trim removed 0 bases at V and 2 bases at J, leaving 1 base unmatched. Study-wide results and limits: No CDR3 amino acid sequences recurred among expanded clones across subjects, suggesting private repertoires in all groups.

Where libraries were unsorted, they were derived from 2 million PBMCs stored at -80 degrees C. The source of this sequence is a man aged 25-40 years with multiple sclerosis. V and J are TRBV7-2 and TRBJ2-7; 7 bases map to TRBD2. Material: PBMCs. The CDR3 coding sequence is TGTGCCAGCAGCTTAGCTGGGACTACCTACGAGCAGTACTTC. Its protein is CASSLAGTTYEQYF.